The 6 T cell receptor beta chains below come from one sample, sequenced in a study of blood T cell repertoires in COVID-19 (dated by TCRdb to about 2020). To prepare the library, the immunoSEQ multiplex PCR assay was applied. TCRdb stores this immuneACCESS table with in-frame sequences only. Part of the clones is absent; in the studies checked, under half of the shortfall reflects unresolved V genes, and no reason is known for the rest. Recorded for this sample are about 76,000 clones; more than 75% of them occurred a single time. Clones ranked in the top ten supply 11% of the sample. Material: peripheral blood. The receptors originated from a man aged 55-75 years with COVID-19, enrolled during active disease.

This sequence joins TRBV7-3 and TRBJ1-1, with 8 bases that match TRBD1. Germline lookup yields CDR1 SGHTA and CDR2 FQGTGA. Trimming cost V 3 bases and J 7 bases; bases outside gene matches: 4. This CDR3 region has 13 residues. CDR3: CASSFDRGGEAFF. CDR3 nucleotides: TGTGCCAGCAGCTTTGACAGGGGAGGTGAAGCTTTCTTT.

Here the CDR3 DNA reads TGCGCCAGCAGCCAAGCGACAGGGGAGAATCATATGATTGGCAATCAGCCCCAGCATTTT. This gives the protein CASSQATGENHMIGNQPQHF. The chain joins TRBV4-1 to TRBJ1-5; 8 nucleotides align to TRBD1. Germline V gives CDR1 MGHRA, CDR2 YSYEKL. The CDR3 covers 20 residues. Germline trimming cut 1 base from V and 2 bases from J; bases unmatched to any gene: 16.

This clone appeared a single time. The genes are TRBV11-1 and TRBJ2-1, with TRBD1 matching 7 bases. The CDR3 is made up of 13 amino acids. Trimming took 5 bases from V and 9 from J; bases not matched to a gene: 7. Per germline, CDR1 SGHAT and CDR2 FQDESV (reference sequence). In nucleotides, the CDR3 is TGTGCCAGCAGCATGAGGGCAGGGGGTGAGCAGTTCTTC. Its translation is CASSMRAGGEQFF.

V and J are TRBV6-1 and TRBJ1-4; D possibly corresponds to TRBD1 (5 bases). This CDR3 contains 14 residues. Germline CDR1 reads MNHNS; CDR2 reads SASEGT. Trimming cost V 0 bases and J 5 bases, with 7 bases left between them. CDR3: CASSEATANEKLFF. In DNA form, the CDR3 reads TGTGCCAGCAGTGAAGCGACAGCAAATGAAAAACTGTTTTTT.

This clone was recorded a few times. CDR3 loop: CASSKEQRAEAFF. CDR3 in DNA: TGTGCCAGCAGCAAAGAACAGAGGGCTGAAGCTTTCTTT. The J gene is TRBJ1-1, the V gene TRBV21-1. TRBV21-1 has pseudogene status. The CDR3 length is 13 residues.

The gene calls are TRBV19 and TRBJ2-3; 7 nucleotides line up with TRBD1. This CDR3 spans 14 amino acids. The trim removed 9 bases at V and 4 bases at J, leaving 10 bases unmatched. Germline V gene data show CDR1 as LNHDA and CDR2 as SQIVND (reference sequence). The chain's CDR3 is CASSLGTAPDTQYF. In DNA form, the CDR3 reads TGTGCCAGCTCACTAGGGACAGCCCCAGATACGCAGTATTTT.